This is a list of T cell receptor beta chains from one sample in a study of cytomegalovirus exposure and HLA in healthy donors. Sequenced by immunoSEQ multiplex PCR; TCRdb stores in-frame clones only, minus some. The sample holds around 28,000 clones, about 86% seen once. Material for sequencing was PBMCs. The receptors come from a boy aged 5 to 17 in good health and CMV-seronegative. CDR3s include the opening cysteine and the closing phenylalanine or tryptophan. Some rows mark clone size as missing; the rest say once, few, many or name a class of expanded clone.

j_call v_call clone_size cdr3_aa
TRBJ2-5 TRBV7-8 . CASSSAGGPGETQYF
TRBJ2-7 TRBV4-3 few CASSQDLGQGNYEQYF
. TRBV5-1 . CASSLGDTVYEQYF
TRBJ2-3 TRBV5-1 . CASSFTGDLTDTQYF
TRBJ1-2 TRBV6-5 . CASTTRAGFYGYTF
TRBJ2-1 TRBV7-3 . CASSLSRDSNEQFF
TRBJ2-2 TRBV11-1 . CASSGGLAGLSGELFF
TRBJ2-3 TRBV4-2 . CASSQPDRNSGVGVDTQYF
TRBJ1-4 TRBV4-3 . CASSQGLDKGEKLFF
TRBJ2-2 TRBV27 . CASSLALLGPLFF
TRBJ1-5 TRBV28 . CASSSGEVGQPQHF
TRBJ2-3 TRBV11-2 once CASSFGQGHTDTQYF
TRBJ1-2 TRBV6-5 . CASSYSTGGYGYTF
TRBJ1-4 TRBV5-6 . CASSLLTRNEKLFF
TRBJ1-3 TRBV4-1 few CASSRAGLVLSGNTIYF
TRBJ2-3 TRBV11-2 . CASSTDSNTQYF
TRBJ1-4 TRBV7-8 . CASRTTGQGGSNEKLFF
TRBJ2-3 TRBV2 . CASSEGVSTDTQYF
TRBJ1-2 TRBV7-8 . CASSFFPELAHGYTF
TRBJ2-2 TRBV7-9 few CASTRDSSTGELFF
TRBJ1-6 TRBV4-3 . CASSQNIRDRGYNSPLHF
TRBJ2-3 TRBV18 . CASSPPAGSSTDTQYF